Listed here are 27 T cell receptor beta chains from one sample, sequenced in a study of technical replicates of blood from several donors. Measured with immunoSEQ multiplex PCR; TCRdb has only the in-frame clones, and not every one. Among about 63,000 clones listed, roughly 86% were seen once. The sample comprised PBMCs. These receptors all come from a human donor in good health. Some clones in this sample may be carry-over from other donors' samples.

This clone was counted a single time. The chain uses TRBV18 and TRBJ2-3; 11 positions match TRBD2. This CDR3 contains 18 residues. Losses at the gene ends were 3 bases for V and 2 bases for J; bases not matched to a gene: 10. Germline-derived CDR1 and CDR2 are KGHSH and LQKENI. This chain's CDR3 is CASSPGLAGGLFTDTQYF. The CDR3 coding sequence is TGTGCCAGCTCACCGGGGCTAGCGGGAGGACTATTCACAGATACGCAGTATTTT.

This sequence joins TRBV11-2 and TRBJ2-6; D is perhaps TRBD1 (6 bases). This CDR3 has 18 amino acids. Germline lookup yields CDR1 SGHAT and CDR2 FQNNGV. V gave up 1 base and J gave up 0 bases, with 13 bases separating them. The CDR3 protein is CASSLVPGDPSGANVLTF. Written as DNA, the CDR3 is TGTGCCAGCAGCTTAGTTCCAGGGGATCCCTCTGGGGCCAACGTCCTGACTTTC.

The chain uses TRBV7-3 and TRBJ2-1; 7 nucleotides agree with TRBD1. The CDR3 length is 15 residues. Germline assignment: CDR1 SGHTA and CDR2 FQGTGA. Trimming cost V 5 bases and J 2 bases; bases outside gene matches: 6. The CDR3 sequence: CASSQTGNAYNEQFF. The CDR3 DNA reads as TGTGCCAGCAGCCAGACAGGGAACGCCTACAATGAGCAGTTCTTC.

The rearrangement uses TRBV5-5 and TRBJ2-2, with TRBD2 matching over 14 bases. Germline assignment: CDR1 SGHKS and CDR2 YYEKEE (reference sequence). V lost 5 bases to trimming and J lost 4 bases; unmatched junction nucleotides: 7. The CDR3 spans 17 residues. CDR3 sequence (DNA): TGTGCCAGCAGGGATACCGGGACTAGCGGGAGCACCGGGGAGCTGTTTTTT. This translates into CASRDTGTSGSTGELFF.

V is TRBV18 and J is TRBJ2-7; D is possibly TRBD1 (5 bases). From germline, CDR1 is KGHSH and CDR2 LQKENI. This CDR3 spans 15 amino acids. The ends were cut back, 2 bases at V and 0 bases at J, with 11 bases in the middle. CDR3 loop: CASSPSGASSYEQYF. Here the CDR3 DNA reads TGTGCCAGCTCACCATCTGGGGCCAGCTCCTACGAGCAGTACTTC.

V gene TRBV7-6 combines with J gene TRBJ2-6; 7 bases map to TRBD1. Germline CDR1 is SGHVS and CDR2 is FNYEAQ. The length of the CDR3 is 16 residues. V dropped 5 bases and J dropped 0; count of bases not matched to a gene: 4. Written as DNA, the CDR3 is TGTGCCAGCAGCGTCGCAGGGGGCTCTGGGGCCAACGTCCTGACTTTC. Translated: CASSVAGGSGANVLTF. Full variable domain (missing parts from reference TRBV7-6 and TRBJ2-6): GAGVSQSPRYKVTKRGQDVALRCDPISGHVSLYWYRQALGQGPEFLTYFNYEAQQDKSGLPNDRFSAERPEGSISTLTIQRTEQRDSAMYRCASSVAGGSGANVLTFGAGSRLTVL.

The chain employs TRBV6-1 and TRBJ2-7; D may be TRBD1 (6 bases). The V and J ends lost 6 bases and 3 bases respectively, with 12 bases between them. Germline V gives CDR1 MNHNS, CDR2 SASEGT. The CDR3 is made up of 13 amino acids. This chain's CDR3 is CASRGQSYYEQYF. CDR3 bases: TGTGCCAGCAGAGGACAGAGTTACTACGAGCAGTACTTC.

The CDR3 is CASSLTGATYGYTF. CDR3 sequence (DNA): TGTGCCAGCAGCTTAACAGGGGCGACCTATGGCTACACCTTC. This sequence joins TRBV7-9 and TRBJ1-2; 7 bases are a match to TRBD1. CDR1 is SEHNR, CDR2 FQNEAQ, per germline (reference sequence). The CDR3 spans 14 residues. Unmatched junction bases numbered 4, after V lost 2 bases and J lost 4 bases.

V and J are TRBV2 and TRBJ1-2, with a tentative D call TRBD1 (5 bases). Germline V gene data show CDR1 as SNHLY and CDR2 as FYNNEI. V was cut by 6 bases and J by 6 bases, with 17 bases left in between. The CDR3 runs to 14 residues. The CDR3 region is CASREWGLAHGYTF. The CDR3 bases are TGTGCCAGCAGGGAATGGGGACTGGCGCATGGCTACACCTTC.

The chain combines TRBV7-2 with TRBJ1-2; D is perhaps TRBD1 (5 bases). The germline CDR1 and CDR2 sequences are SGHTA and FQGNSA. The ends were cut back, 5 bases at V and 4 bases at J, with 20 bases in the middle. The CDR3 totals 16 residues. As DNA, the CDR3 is TGTGCCAGCAGCCAGGACATAGCCCGTACCCCCTATGGCTACACCTTC. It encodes CASSQDIARTPYGYTF.

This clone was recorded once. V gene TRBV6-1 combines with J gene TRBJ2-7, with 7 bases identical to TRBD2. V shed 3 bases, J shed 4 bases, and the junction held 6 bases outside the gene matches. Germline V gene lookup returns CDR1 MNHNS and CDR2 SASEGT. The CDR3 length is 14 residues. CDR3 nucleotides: TGTGCCAGCAGTGATCAGGCGGGAGTTTACGAGCAGTACTTC. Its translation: CASSDQAGVYEQYF.

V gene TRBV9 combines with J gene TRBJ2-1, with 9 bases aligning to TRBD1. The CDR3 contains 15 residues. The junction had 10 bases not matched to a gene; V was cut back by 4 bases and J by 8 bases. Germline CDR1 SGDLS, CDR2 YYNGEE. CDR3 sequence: CASSPSGTGYDEQFF. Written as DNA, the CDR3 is TGTGCCAGCAGCCCTAGTGGGACAGGGTACGATGAGCAGTTCTTC.

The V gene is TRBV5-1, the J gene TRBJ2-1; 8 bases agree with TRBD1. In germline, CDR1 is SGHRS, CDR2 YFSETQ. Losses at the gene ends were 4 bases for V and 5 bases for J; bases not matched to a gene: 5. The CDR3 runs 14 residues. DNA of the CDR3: TGCGCCAGCAGCGTCAGGGGGCGGGACAATGAGCAGTTCTTC. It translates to CASSVRGRDNEQFF.

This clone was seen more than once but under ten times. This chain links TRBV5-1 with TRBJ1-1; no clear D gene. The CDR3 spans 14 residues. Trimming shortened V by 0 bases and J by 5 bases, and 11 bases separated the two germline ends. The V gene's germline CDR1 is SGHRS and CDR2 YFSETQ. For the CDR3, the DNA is TGCGCCAGCAGCTTGGGGGCCCAACAAACTGAAGCTTTCTTT. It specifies CASSLGAQQTEAFF.

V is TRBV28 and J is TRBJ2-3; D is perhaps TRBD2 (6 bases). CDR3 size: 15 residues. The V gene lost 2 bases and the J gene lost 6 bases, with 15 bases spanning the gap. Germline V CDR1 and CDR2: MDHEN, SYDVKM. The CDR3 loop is CASSLGSAGTDTQYF. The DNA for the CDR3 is TGTGCCAGCAGTTTAGGGTCGGCGGGAACCGATACGCAGTATTTT.

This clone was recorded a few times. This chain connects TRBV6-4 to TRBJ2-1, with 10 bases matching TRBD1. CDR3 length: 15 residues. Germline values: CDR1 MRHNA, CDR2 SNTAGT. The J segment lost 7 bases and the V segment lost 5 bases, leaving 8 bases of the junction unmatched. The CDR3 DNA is TGTGCCAGCAGTCCGGGGACAGGGGAATGGAATGAGCAGTTCTTC. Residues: CASSPGTGEWNEQFF.

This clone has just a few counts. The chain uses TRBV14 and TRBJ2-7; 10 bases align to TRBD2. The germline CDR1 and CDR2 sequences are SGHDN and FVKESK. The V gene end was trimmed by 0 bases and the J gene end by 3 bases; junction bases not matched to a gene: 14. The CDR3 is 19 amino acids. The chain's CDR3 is CASSQDFFSGRAPVYEQYF. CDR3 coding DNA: TGTGCCAGCAGCCAAGATTTCTTCAGCGGGAGGGCCCCCGTCTACGAGCAGTACTTC.

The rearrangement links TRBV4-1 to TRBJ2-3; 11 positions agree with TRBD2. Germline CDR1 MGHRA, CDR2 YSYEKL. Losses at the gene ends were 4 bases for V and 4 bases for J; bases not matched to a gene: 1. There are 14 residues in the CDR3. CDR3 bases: TGCGCCAGCAGCCCACTAGCGGGAGCAGATACGCAGTATTTT. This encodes CASSPLAGADTQYF.

The CDR3 bases are TGTGCTAGTGGGCAGTTAATCGACGGGACAGCAACGATGGGGGAAAAACTGTTTTTT. Protein sequence: CASGQLIDGTATMGEKLFF. This chain joins TRBV12-5 and TRBJ1-4, with TRBD1 matching 7 bases. The V segment lost 6 bases and the J segment 8 bases; nucleotides outside the gene matches: 24. Germline CDR1 and CDR2: LGHNT and FRNRAP. This CDR3 spans 19 amino acids.

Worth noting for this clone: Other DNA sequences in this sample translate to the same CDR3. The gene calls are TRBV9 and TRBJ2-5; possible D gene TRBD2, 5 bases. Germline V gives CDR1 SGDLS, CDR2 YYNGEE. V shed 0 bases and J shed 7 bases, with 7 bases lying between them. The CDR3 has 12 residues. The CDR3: CASSVAGGTQYF. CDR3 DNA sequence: TGTGCCAGCAGCGTAGCTGGAGGGACCCAGTACTTC.

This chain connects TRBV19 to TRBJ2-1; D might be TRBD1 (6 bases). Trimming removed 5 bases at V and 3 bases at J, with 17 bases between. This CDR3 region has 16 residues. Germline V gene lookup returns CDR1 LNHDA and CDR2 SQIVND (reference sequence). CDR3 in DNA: TGTGCCAGTAGTCCTCCCAGGGGACACCGCTACAATGAGCAGTTCTTC. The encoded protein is CASSPPRGHRYNEQFF.

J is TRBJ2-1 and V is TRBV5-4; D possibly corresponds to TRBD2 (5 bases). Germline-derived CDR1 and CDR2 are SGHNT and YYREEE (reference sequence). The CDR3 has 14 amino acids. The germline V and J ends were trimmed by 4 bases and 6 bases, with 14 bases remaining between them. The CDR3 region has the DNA TGTGCCAGCAGCCCGGACTCGTACTCCAATGAGCAGTTCTTC. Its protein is CASSPDSYSNEQFF. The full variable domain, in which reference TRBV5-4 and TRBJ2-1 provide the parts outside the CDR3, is ETGVTQSPTHLIKTRGQQVTLRCSSQSGHNTVSWYQQALGQGPQFIFQYYREEENGRGNFPPRFSGLQFPNYSSELNVNALELDDSALYLCASSPDSYSNEQFFGPGTRLTVL.

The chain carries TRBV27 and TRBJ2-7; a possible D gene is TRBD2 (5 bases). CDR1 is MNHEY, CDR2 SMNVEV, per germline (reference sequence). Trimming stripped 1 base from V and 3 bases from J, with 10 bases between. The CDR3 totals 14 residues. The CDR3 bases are TGTGCCAGCAGTTTATTTCCCGGGAACTACGAGCAGTACTTC. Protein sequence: CASSLFPGNYEQYF.

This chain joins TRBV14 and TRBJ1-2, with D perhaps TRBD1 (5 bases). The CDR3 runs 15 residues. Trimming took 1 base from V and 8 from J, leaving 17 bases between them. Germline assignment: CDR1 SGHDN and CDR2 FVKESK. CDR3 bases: TGTGCCAGCAGCCAAGTCGGGCGCAGGGTCGGCGGCTACACCTTC. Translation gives CASSQVGRRVGGYTF.

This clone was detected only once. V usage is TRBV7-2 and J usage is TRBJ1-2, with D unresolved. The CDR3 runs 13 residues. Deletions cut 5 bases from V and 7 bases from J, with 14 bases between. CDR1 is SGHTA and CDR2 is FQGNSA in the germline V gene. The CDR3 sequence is CASSHGRSGGYTF. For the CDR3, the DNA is TGTGCCAGCAGCCACGGCCGTAGCGGTGGCTACACCTTC.

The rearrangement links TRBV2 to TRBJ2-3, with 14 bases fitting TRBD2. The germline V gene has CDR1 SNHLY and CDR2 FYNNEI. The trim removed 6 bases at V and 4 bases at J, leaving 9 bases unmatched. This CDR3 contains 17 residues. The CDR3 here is CASSGPGTSGSPDTQYF. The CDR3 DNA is TGTGCCAGCAGCGGGCCCGGGACTAGCGGGAGCCCAGATACGCAGTATTTT.

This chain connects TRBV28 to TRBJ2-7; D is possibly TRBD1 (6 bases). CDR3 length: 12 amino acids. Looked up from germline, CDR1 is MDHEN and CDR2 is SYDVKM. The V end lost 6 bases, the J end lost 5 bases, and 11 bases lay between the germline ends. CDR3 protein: CASSTGYHEQYF. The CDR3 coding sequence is TGTGCCAGCAGCACAGGGTATCACGAGCAGTACTTC.